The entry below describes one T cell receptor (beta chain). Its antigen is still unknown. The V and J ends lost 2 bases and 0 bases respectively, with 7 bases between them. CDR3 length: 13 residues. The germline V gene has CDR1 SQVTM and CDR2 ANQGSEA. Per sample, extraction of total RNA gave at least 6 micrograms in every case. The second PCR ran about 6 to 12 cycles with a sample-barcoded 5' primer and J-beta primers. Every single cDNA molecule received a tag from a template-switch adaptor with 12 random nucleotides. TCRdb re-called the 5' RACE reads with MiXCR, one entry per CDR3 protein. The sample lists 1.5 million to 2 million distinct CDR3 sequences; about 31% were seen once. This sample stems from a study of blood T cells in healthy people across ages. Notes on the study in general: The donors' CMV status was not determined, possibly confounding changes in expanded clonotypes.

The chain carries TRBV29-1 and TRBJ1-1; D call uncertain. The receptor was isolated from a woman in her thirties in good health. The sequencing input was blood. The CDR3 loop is CSVEISMNTEAFF. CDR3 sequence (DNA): TGCAGCGTTGAAATCAGCATGAACACTGAAGCTTTCTTT.